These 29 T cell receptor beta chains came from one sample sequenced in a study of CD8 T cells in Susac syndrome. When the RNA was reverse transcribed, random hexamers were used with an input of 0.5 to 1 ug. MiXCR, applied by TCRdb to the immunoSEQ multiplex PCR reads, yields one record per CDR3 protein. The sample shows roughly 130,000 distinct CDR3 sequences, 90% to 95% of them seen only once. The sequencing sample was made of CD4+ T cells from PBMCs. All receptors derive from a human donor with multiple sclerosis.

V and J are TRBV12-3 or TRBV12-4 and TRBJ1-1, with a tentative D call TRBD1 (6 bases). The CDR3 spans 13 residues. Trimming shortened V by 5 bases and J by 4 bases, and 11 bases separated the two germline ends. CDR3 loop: CASSNTGSTEAFF. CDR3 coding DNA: TGTGCCAGCAGTAACACAGGGTCCACTGAAGCTTTCTTT.

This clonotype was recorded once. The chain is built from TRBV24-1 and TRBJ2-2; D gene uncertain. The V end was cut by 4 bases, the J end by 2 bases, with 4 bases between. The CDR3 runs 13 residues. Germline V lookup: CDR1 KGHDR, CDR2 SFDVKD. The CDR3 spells CATSDRNTGELFF. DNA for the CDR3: TGTGCCACCAGTGACCGTAACACCGGGGAGCTGTTTTTT.

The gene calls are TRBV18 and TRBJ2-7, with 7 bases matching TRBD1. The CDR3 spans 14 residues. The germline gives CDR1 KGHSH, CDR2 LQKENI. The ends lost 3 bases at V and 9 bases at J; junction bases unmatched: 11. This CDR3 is CASSPKGTEERQYF. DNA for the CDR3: TGTGCCAGCTCACCGAAAGGGACAGAAGAACGGCAGTACTTC.

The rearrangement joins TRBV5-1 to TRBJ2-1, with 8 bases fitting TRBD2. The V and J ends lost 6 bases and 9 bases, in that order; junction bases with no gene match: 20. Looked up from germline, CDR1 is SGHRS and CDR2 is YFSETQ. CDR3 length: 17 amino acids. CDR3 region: CASNRSSPGGGTGEQFF. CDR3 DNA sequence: TGCGCCAGCAACAGGTCAAGTCCGGGAGGGGGAACGGGTGAGCAGTTCTTC. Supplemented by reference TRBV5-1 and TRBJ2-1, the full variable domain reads KAGVTQTPRYLIKTRGQQVTLSCSPISGHRSVSWYQQTPGQGLQFLFEYFSETQRNKGNFPGRFSGRQFSNSRSEMNVSTLELGDSALYLCASNRSSPGGGTGEQFFGPGTRLTVL.

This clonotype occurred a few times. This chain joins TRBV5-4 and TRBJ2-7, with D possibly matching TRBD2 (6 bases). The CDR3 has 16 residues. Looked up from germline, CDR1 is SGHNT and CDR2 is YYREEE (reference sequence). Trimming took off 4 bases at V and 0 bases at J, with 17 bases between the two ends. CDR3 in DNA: TGTGCCAGCAGCCGCAGGTCCGGGAGAATCTCCTACGAGCAGTACTTC. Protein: CASSRRSGRISYEQYF.

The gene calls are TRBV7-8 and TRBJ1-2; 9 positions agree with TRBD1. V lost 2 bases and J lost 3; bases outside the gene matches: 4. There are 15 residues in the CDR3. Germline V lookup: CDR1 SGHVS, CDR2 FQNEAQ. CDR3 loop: CASSLIRTGDYGYTF. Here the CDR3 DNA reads TGTGCCAGCAGCTTAATACGGACAGGGGACTATGGCTACACCTTC.

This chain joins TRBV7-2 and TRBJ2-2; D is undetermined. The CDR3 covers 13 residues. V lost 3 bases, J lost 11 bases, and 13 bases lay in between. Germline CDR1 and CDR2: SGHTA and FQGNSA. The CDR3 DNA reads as TGTGCCAGCAGCTTCGGACCCACTTATGAGCTGTTTTTT. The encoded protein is CASSFGPTYELFF.

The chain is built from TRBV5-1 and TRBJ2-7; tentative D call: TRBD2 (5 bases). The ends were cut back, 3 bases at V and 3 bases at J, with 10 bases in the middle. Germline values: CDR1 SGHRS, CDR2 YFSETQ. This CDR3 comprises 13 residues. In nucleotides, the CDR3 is TGCGCCAGCAGCTCTACGGGAAACTACGAGCAGTACTTC. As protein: CASSSTGNYEQYF.

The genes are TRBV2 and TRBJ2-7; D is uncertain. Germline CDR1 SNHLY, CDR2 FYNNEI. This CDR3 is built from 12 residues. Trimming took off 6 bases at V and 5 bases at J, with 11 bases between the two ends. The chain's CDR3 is CASRDLGNEQYF. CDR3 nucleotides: TGTGCCAGCAGGGACCTGGGGAACGAGCAGTACTTC.

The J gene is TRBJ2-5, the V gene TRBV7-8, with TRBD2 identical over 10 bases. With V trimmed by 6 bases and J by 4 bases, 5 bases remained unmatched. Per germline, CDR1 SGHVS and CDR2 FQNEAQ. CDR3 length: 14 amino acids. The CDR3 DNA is TGTGCCAGCAGGAAGCGGGGGGGCGGAGAGACCCAGTACTTC. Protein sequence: CASRKRGGGETQYF.

In nucleotides, the CDR3 is TGTGCCAGCACCTCGCAACTAGCGGGAGCCGAGCAGTACTTC. Its translation is CASTSQLAGAEQYF. The chain recombines TRBV12-3 or TRBV12-4 with TRBJ2-7; 11 bases map to TRBD2. Losses at the gene ends were 7 bases for V and 6 bases for J; bases not matched to a gene: 8. The CDR3 covers 14 residues.

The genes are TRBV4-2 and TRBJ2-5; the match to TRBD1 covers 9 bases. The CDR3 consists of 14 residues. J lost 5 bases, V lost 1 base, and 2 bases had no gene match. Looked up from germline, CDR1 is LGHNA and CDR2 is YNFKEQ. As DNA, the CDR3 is TGTGCCAGCAGCCAAGCGGACAGGGGTGAGACCCAGTACTTC. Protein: CASSQADRGETQYF.

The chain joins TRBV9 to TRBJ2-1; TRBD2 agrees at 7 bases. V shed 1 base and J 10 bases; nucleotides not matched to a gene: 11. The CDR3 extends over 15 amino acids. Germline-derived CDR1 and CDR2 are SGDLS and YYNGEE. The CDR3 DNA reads TGTGCCAGCAGCGTAAGTGGGGGGGACCTGGGCGAGCAGTTCTTC. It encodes CASSVSGGDLGEQFF. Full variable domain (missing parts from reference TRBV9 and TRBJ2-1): DSGVTQTPKHLITATGQRVTLRCSPRSGDLSVYWYQQSLDQGLQFLIQYYNGEERAKGNILERFSAQQFPDLHSELNLSSLELGDSALYFCASSVSGGDLGEQFFGPGTRLTVL.

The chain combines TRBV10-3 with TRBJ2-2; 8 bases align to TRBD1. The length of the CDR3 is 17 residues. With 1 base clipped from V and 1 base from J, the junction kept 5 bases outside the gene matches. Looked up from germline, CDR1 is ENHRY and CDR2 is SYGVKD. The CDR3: CAISEFYGTGNTGELFF. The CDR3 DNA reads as TGTGCCATCAGTGAGTTTTACGGGACAGGGAACACCGGGGAGCTGTTTTTT.

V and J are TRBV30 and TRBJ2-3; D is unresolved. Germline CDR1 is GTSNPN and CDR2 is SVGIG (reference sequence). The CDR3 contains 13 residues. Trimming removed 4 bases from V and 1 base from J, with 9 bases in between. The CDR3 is CAWTNSGTDTQYF. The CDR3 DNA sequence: TGTGCCTGGACCAATTCAGGCACAGATACGCAGTATTTT.

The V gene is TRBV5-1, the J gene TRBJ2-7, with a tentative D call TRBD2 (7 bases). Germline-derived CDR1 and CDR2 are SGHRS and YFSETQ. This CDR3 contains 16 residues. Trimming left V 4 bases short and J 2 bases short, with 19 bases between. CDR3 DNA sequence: TGCGCCAGCAGCCTGGGAGGGGGAAACTTACCCTACGAGCAGTACTTC. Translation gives CASSLGGGNLPYEQYF.

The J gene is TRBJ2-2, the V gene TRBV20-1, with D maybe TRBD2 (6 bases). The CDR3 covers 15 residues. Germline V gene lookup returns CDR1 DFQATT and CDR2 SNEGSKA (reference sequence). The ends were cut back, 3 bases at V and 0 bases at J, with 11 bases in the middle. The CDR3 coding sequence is TGCAGTGCTAGTAGTGCTAGCGCGAACACCGGGGAGCTGTTTTTT. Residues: CSASSASANTGELFF.

The CDR3 sequence: CASSLHSRGSGNNEQFF. The CDR3 nucleotides are TGTGCCAGCAGCTTACATAGTCGGGGAAGCGGGAACAATGAGCAGTTCTTC. The V gene is TRBV7-2, the J gene TRBJ2-1; the match to TRBD2 covers 7 bases. Germline loops: CDR1 SGHTA, CDR2 FQGNSA. There are 17 residues in the CDR3. V lost 2 bases to trimming and J lost 5 bases; unmatched junction nucleotides: 12.

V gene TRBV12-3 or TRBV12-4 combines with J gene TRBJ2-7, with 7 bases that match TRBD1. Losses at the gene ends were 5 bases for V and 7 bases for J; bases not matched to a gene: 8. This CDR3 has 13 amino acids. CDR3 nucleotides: TGTGCCAGCAGTGAAGTCACCAGGGGGGAGCAGTACTTC. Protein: CASSEVTRGEQYF.

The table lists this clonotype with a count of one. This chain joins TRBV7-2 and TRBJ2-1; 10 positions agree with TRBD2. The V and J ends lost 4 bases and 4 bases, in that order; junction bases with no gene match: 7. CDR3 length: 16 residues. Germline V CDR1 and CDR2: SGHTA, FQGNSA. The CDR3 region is CASSSIAGGVYNEQFF. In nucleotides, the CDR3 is TGTGCCAGCAGCTCCATAGCGGGAGGCGTTTACAATGAGCAGTTCTTC.

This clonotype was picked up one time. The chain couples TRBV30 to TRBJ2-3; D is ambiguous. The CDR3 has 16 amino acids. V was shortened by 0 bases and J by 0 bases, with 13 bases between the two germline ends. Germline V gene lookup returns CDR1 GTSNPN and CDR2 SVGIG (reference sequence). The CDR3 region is CAWSVSGWPSTDTQYF. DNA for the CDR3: TGTGCCTGGAGTGTATCTGGCTGGCCTAGCACAGATACGCAGTATTTT.

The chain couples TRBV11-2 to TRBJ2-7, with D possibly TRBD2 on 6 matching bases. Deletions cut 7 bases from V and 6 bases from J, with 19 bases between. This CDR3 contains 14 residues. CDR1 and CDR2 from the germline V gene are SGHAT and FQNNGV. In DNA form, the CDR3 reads TGTGCCAGCAACGCCGCTGTGGCGGGGCGCGAGCAGTACTTC. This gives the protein CASNAAVAGREQYF.

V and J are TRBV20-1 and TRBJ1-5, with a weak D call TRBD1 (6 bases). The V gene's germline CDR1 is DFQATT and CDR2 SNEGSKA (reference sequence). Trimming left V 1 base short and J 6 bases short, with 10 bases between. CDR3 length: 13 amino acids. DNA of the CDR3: TGCAGTGCTAGAGCAGGGGTCGGTCAGCCCCAGCATTTT. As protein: CSARAGVGQPQHF.

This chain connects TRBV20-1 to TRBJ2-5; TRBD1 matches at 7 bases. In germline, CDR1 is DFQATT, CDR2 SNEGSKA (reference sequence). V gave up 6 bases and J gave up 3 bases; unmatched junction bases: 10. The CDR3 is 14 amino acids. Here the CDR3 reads CSASALRGKETQYF. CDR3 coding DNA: TGCAGTGCCAGCGCCCTCAGGGGGAAAGAGACCCAGTACTTC.

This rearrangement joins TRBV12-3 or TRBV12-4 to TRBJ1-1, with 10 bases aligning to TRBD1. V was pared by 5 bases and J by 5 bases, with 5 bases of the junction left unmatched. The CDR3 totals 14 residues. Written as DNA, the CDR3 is TGTGCCAGCAGTAGGGACAGGGGAAGAACTGAAGCTTTCTTT. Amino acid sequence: CASSRDRGRTEAFF.

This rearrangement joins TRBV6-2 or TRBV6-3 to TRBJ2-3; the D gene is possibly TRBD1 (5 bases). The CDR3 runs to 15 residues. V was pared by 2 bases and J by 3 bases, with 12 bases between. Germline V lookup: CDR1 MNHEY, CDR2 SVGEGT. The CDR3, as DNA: TGTGCCAGCAGTTACGGGCAGGGTGGAACAGATACGCAGTATTTT. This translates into CASSYGQGGTDTQYF.

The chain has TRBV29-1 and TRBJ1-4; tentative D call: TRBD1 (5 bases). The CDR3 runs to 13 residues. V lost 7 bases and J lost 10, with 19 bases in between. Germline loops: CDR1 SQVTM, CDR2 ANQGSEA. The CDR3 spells CSARFSAGGKLFF. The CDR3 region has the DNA TGCAGCGCTCGTTTTTCAGCGGGGGGAAAACTGTTTTTT.

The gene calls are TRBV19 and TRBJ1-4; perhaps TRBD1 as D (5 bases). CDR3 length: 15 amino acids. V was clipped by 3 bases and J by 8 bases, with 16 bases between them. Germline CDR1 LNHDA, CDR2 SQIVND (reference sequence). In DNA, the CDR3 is TGTGCCAGTAGTATCGTCGGGACCCCTGCGGAAAAACTGTTTTTT. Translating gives CASSIVGTPAEKLFF.

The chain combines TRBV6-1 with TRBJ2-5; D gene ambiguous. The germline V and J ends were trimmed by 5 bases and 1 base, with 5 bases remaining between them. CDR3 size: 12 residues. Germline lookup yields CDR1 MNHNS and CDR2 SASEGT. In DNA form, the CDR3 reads TGTGCCAGCAGTCGGACCCAAGAGACCCAGTACTTC. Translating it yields CASSRTQETQYF.